The sequence of this T cell receptor beta chain was determined in a study of neurological immune-mediated disorders. Study outcomes and limitations: The study phylogenetically grouped the repertoires of 18 of 34 multiple sclerosis patients into one related-CDR3 cluster, a possible signature. None of the CDR3 amino acid sequences in expanded clones turned up in more than one subject, which points to private repertoires in all groups.

The length of the CDR3 is 12 residues. CDR1 is SGDLS, CDR2 YYNGEE, per germline. V gave up 0 bases and J gave up 5 bases, with 5 bases separating them. The cDNA was generated by 5'RACE with 10-nucleotide random UMIs. One entry per CDR3 protein, called by TCRdb with MiXCR from the 5' RACE reads. Of 87,000 or so distinct CDR3 sequences listed, 3% to 4.5% are singletons. Unsorted libraries came from 2 million PBMCs stored at -80 °C. This clonotype was detected many times. What it binds is unknown. This clonotype was obtained from a woman aged 45-65 years with multiple sclerosis. The chain combines TRBV9 with TRBJ1-2; D gene ambiguous. Sequences were obtained from PBMCs. Here the CDR3 reads CASSVGEYGYTF. CDR3 nucleotides: TGTGCCAGCAGCGTAGGCGAATATGGCTACACCTTC.